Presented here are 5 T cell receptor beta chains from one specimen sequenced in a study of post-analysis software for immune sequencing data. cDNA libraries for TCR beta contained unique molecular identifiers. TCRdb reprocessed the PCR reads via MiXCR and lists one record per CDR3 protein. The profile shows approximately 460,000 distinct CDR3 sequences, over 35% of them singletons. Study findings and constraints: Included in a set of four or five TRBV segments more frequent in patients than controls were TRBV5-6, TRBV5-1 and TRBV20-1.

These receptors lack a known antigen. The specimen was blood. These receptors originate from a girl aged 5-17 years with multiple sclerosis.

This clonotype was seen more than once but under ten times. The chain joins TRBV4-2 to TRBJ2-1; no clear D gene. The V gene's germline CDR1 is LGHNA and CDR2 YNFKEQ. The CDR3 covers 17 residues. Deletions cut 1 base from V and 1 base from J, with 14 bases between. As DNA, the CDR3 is TGTGCCAGCAGCCAAGGTGAGCTGCAATATTCCTACAATGAGCAGTTCTTC. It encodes CASSQGELQYSYNEQFF.

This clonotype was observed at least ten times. The CDR3 coding sequence is TGCAGCGTGCCGGGACAGGGACGACCCTACGAGCAGTACTTC. Translation: CSVPGQGRPYEQYF. This chain joins TRBV29-1 and TRBJ2-7; 9 nucleotides match TRBD1. CDR3 length: 14 residues. From germline, CDR1 is SQVTM and CDR2 ANQGSEA. Unmatched junction bases numbered 8, after V lost 6 bases and J lost 2 bases.

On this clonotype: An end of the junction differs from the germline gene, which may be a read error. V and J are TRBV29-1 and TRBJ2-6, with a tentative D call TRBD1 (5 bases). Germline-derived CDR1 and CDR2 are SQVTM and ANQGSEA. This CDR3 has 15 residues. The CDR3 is CSVVLPNSGANVLAF. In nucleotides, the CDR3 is TGCAGCGTTGTACTGCCGAACTCTGGGGCCAACGTCCTGGCTTTC.

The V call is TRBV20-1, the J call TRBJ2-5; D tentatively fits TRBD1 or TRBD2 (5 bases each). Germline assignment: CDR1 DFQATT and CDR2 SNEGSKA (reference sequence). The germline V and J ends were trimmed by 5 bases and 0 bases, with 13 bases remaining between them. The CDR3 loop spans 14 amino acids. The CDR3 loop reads CSAPLGENQETQYF. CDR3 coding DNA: TGCAGTGCTCCTCTGGGGGAGAACCAAGAGACCCAGTACTTC.

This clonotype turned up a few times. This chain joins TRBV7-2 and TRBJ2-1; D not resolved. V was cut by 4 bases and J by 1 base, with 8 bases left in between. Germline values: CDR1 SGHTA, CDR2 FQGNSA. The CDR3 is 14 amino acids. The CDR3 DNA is TGTGCCAGCAGCTCTTCCGATTCCTACAATGAGCAGTTCTTC. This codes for CASSSSDSYNEQFF.